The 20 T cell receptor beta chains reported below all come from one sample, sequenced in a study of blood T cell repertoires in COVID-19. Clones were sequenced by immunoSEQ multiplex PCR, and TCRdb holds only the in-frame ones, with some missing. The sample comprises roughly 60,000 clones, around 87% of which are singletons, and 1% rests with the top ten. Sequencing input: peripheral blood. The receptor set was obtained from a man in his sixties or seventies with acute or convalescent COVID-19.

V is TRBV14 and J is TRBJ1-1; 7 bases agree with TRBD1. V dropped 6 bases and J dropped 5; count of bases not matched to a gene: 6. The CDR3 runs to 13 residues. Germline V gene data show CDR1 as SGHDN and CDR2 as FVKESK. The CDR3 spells CASSRNRGTEAFF. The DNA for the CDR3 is TGTGCCAGCAGTCGGAACAGGGGTACTGAAGCTTTCTTT.

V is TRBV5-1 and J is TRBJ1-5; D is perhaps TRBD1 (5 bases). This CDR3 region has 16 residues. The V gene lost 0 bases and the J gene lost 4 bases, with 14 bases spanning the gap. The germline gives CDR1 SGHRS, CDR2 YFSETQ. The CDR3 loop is CASSLGPTGDNQPQHF. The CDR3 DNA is TGCGCCAGCAGCTTGGGGCCTACAGGCGATAATCAGCCCCAGCATTTT. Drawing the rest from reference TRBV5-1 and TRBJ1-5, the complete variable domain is KAGVTQTPRYLIKTRGQQVTLSCSPISGHRSVSWYQQTPGQGLQFLFEYFSETQRNKGNFPGRFSGRQFSNSRSEMNVSTLELGDSALYLCASSLGPTGDNQPQHFGDGTRLSIL.

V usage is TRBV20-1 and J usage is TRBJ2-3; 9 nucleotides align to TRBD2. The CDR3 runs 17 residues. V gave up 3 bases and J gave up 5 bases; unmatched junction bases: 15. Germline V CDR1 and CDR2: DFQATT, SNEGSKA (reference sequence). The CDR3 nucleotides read TGCAGTGCTAGTAGGTTTGCGGCTAGCGGGGAGAAAGATACGCAGTATTTT. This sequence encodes CSASRFAASGEKDTQYF.

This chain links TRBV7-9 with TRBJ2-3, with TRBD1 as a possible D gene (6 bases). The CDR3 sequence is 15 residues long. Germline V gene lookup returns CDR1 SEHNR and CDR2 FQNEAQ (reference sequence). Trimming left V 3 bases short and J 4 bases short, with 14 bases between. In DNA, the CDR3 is TGTGCCAGCAGCTTGAGGGGACAACGGTCAGATACGCAGTATTTT. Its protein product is CASSLRGQRSDTQYF.

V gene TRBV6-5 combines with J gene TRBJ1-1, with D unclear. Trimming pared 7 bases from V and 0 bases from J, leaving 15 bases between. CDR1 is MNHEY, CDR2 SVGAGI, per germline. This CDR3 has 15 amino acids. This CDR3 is CASTIIEGMNTEAFF. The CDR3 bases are TGTGCCAGCACTATAATCGAGGGCATGAACACTGAAGCTTTCTTT.

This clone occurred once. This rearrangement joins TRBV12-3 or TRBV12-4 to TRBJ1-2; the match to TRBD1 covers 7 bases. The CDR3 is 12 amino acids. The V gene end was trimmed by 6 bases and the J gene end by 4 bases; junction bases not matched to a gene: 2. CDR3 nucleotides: TGTGCCAGCAGGGGGACAGCCTATGGCTACACCTTC. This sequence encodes CASRGTAYGYTF.

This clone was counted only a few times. The CDR3 loop is CASSGQVNKEPQHF. CDR3 DNA: TGTGCCAGCAGCGGACAGGTCAACAAGGAGCCCCAGCATTTT. V gene TRBV2 combines with J gene TRBJ1-5; 7 nucleotides line up with TRBD1. The ends lost 6 bases at V and 8 bases at J; junction bases unmatched: 10. The CDR3 loop spans 14 amino acids. CDR1 is SNHLY, CDR2 FYNNEI, per germline.

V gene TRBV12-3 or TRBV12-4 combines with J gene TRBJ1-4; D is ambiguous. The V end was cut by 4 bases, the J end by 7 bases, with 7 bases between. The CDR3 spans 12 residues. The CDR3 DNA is TGTGCCAGCAGTTGGAGAGGTGAAAAACTGTTTTTT. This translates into CASSWRGEKLFF.

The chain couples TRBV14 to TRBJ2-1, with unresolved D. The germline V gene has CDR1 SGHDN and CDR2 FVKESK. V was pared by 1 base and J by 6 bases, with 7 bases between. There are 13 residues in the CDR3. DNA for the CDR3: TGTGCCAGCAGCCAAGGTTATCCCAATGAGCAGTTCTTC. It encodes CASSQGYPNEQFF.

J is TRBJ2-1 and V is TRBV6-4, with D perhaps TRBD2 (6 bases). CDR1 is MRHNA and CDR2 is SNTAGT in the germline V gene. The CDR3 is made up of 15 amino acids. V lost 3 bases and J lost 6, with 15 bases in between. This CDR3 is CASSEEGGAGNEQFF. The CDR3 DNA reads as TGTGCCAGCAGTGAAGAGGGCGGGGCCGGCAATGAGCAGTTCTTC.

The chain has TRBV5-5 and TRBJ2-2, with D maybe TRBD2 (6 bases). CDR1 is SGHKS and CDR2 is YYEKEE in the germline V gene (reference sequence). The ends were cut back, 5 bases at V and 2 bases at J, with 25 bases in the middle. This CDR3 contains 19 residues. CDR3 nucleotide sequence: TGTGCCAGCAGTCGCCGGGACTTCGGGGAATTTACTAACACCGGGGAGCTGTTTTTT. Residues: CASSRRDFGEFTNTGELFF. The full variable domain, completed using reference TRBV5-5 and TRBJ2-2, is DAGVTQSPTHLIKTRGQQVTLRCSPISGHKSVSWYQQVLGQGPQFIFQYYEKEERGRGNFPDRFSARQFPNYSSELNVNALLLGDSALYLCASSRRDFGEFTNTGELFFGEGSRLTVL.

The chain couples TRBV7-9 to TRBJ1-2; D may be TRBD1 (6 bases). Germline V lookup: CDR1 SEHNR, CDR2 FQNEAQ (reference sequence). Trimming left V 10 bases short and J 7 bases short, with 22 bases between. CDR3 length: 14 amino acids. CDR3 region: CATYRDTEAGGYTF. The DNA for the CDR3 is TGTGCCACCTACCGGGACACCGAAGCCGGTGGCTACACCTTC.

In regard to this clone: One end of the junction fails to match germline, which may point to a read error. The CDR3 bases are TGTGCCAGCAGACCCGGGACAGGGTTATCTTTT. It encodes CASRPGTGLSF. J is TRBJ1-5 and V is TRBV28, with 9 bases identical to TRBD1. The CDR3 is made up of 11 amino acids. From germline, CDR1 is MDHEN and CDR2 SYDVKM.

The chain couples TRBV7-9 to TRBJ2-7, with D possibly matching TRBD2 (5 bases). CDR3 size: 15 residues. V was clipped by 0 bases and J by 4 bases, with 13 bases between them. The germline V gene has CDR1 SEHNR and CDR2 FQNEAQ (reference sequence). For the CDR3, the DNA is TGTGCCAGCAGCTTAGCAAGCGGAAGCCTTTACGAGCAGTACTTC. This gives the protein CASSLASGSLYEQYF.

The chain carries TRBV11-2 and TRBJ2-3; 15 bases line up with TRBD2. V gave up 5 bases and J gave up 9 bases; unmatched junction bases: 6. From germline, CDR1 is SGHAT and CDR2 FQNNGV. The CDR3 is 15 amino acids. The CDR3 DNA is TGTGCCAGCAGCCCCGGGACTAGCGGGAGGATCACGCAGTATTTT. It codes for CASSPGTSGRITQYF.

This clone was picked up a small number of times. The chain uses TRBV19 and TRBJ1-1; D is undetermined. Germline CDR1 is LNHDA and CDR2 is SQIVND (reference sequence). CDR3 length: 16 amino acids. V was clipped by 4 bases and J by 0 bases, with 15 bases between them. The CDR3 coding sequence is TGTGCCAGTAGTAACCGTAGGTGGGCCCTGAACACTGAAGCTTTCTTT. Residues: CASSNRRWALNTEAFF.

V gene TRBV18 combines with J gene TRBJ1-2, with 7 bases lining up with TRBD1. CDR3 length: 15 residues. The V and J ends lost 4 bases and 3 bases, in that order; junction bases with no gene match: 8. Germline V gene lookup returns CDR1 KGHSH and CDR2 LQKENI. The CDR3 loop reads CASSLLTGIDYGYTF. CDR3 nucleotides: TGTGCCAGCTCACTGCTGACAGGGATCGACTATGGCTACACCTTC. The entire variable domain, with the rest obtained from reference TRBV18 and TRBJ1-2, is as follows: NAGVMQNPRHLVRRRGQEARLRCSPMKGHSHVYWYRQLPEEGLKFMVYLQKENIIDESGMPKERFSAEFPKEGPSILRIQQVVRGDSAAYFCASSLLTGIDYGYTFGSGTRLTVV.

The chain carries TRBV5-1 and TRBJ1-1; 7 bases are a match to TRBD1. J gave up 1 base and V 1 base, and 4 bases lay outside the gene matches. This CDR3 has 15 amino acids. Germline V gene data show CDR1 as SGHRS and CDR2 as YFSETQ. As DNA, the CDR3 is TGCGCCAGCAGCTTGACGGGACAGACGAACACTGAAGCTTTCTTT. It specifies CASSLTGQTNTEAFF.

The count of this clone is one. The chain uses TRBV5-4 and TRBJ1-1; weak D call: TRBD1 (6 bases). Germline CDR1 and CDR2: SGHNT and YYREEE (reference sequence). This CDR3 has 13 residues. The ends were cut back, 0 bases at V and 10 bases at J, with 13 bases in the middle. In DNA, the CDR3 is TGTGCCAGCAGCTTGGAAACAGGGTGGGGAGCTTTCTTT. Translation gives CASSLETGWGAFF.

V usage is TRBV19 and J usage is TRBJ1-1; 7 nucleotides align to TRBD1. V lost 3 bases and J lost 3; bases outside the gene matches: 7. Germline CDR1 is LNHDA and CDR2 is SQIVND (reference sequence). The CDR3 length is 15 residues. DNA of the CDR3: TGTGCCAGTAGTATTGACAGGGTGGCGGACACTGAAGCTTTCTTT. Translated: CASSIDRVADTEAFF.